This T cell receptor (beta chain) is drawn from a study of blood T cell repertoires in COVID-19 (dated by TCRdb to 2020 to 2022). As for the study more broadly: Samples covering the acute and convalescent phases of COVID-19 were provided by collaborators in the United States, Italy and Spain. Deeply sampled blood TCRbeta repertoires from subjects exposed to, actively infected with, or recovered from COVID-19 were included in the dataset. The prospective study material was composed of cDNA or gDNA derived from T cells, B-cell-depleted T cells, or PBMCs. Samples came from the ongoing ImmuneRACE study (first 160 participants) plus 1,254 subjects from 6 global collaborators. Sample metadata almost always included a de-identified subject ID, COVID-19 status, age in years and sex. The repertoires were made available in a free public database intended to serve as a resource for research on the immune response to SARS-CoV-2. Where HLA class I and class II types were available, the types were taken from metadata supplied by the sample provider, not from assay-based typing. General findings and caveats noted by the study authors: The quantity of clinical and demographic metadata differed by source and by participant and was supplied without curation.

The CDR3 numbers 16 residues from cysteine through phenylalanine. Kept here is only the CDR3 DNA, which spans 48 bases and is read in frame from base 1. The junction shows trimming of 0 bases on V and 4 bases on J, plus 15 bases between the germline ends. CDR1 is given as MNHEY and CDR2 as SVGAGI, both from the germline V gene. TCRbeta CDR3 regions were amplified from genomic DNA by means of the immunoSEQ Assay, a bias-controlled multiplex PCR. In the authors' own workflow: The number of nucleated cells in each sample was estimated by amplification of reference gene primers within the assay. To quantify the absolute abundance of each unique TCRbeta CDR3 rearrangement, sequence reads were collapsed and filtered. For each sample, productive Simpson clonality was calculated as the square root of Simpson's diversity index across productive rearrangements. This is the immuneACCESS table as TCRdb keeps it, with only in-frame sequences that have V and J called. A part of the clones is gone; compared with another copy, unresolved V genes explain less than half, and the rest is unexplained. V, J and clone size were drawn from that table, and D and trimming were deduced from the DNA. The table for this sample lists roughly 230,000 clones; approximately 84% of them were counted only once. About 1% of the sample rests with the top ten.

Each collaborating institution followed its own protocols to collect whole blood in K2EDTA tubes. For TCRbeta analysis, collaborators shipped samples in one of three forms: frozen whole blood, isolated PBMCs, or DNA extracted from either of those sample types. As concerns this clone: What antigen it recognizes has not been identified. Base qualities are not provided; no much larger clone lies one nucleotide away.

The source is a man aged 35-49 years with acute or convalescent COVID-19. Sequencing was performed on peripheral blood. Recombination joined TRBV6-5 with TRBJ1-1; a weak D assignment points to TRBD1 (6 bases agree). The encoded CDR3 is CASSYSIGGGGTEAFF. The DNA reads TGTGCCAGCAGTTACTCGATAGGAGGGGGGGGCACTGAAGCTTTCTTT.